This T cell receptor beta chain was captured in a study of cytomegalovirus exposure and HLA in healthy donors. Study-wide results and caveats: The investigators catalogued 150 to 200 TCR beta chains as cytomegalovirus-associated.

Measured with immunoSEQ multiplex PCR; TCRdb has only the in-frame clones, and not every one. The sample yields about 220,000 clones, around 88% seen once. Turning to this clone: The antigen is unknown.

Sequencing input: PBMCs. This clonotype was obtained from a woman aged 18-29 years in good health and CMV-seronegative.

The CDR3 here is CASSRQSQLNRGYTF. CDR3 in DNA: TGCGCCAGCAGTAGACAGAGCCAACTTAACCGGGGCTACACCTTC. The chain uses TRBV10-1 and TRBJ1-2; D is possibly TRBD1 (5 bases). Germline loops: CDR1 WNHNN, CDR2 SYGVQD (reference sequence). The V end was cut by 5 bases, the J end by 8 bases, with 21 bases between. CDR3 length: 15 amino acids.